A selection of T cell receptor beta chains follows, all from one sample in a study of identifying expanded T cells in peripheral blood. Profiled with immunoSEQ multiplex PCR; TCRdb holds only in-frame clones, not every one. The sample holds 60,000 to 70,000 clones, approximately 83% seen once. Sequencing was carried out using blood. The receptors derive from a person between 18 and 75 years old in good health. Each CDR3 is given with its conserved first and last residue. The D gene is left open where the match is weak. Clone size, where shown, is once, few, many, or a class for clones that have expanded.

V	D	size	J	DNA	CDR3
TRBV5-1	NA	once	TRBJ2-5	TGCGCCAGCAGCTTCACCCCGCAGGGGAAGGAGACCCAGTACTTC	CASSFTPQGKETQYF
TRBV7-2	TRBD2	NA	TRBJ2-7	TGTGCCAGCAGCCTCCTTGCACTAGCGGCCTACGAGCAGTACTTC	CASSLLALAAYEQYF
TRBV30	NA	NA	TRBJ2-6	TGTGCCTGGAGCAACCCCTCTGGGGCCAACGTCCTGACTTTC	CAWSNPSGANVLTF
TRBV4-3	TRBD2	NA	TRBJ2-5	TGCGCCAGCAGCCAAGCCGCGGGCTGGAGCGGGATAGAGACCCAGTACTTC	CASSQAAGWSGIETQYF
TRBV9	TRBD1	NA	TRBJ1-1	TGTGCCAGCACGACAGGGATTGATGGTACTGAAGCTTTCTTT	CASTTGIDGTEAFF
TRBV5-1	NA	NA	TRBJ1-6	TGCGCCAGCAGCTTGGCCATATCTTCACCCCTCCACTTT	CASSLAISSPLHF
TRBV7-9	NA	NA	TRBJ1-1	TGTGCCAGCAGCTTAGTCGCCCAGGGTGGTGAAGCTTTCTTT	CASSLVAQGGEAFF
TRBV18	NA	NA	TRBJ2-2	TGTGCCAGCTCACTATGGACACCCGCCGCCGGGGAGCTGTTTTTT	CASSLWTPAAGELFF
TRBV5-1	NA	few	TRBJ1-1	TGCGCCAGCAGCCCGATGGACAGTCGGAACACTGAAGCTTTCTTT	CASSPMDSRNTEAFF
TRBV30	NA	NA	TRBJ2-7	TGTGCCTGGAGTAAGGGCACCTACGAGCAGTACTTC	CAWSKGTYEQYF
TRBV25-1	NA	NA	TRBJ2-2	TGTGCCAGCAGTGGAGTCCTCGGGACAAGGGACACCGGGGAGCTGTTTTTT	CASSGVLGTRDTGELFF
TRBV5-1	NA	NA	TRBJ2-2	TGCGCCAGCAGCTCCGGGAGTAACACCGGGGAGCTGTTTTTT	CASSSGSNTGELFF
TRBV10-1	NA	many	TRBJ2-2	TGCGCCAGCAGTCCCGCCTGTCGAATTTGGGGGGAGCTGTTTTTT	CASSPACRIWGELFF
TRBV27	NA	NA	TRBJ2-2	TGTGCCAGCAGTTTTAGGGCCGGGGAGCTGTTTTTT	CASSFRAGELFF
TRBV5-1	NA	NA	TRBJ1-1	TGCGCCAGCAGCTCAAGGTCTGGGAGTTTCACTGAAGCTTTCTTT	CASSSRSGSFTEAFF
TRBV11-3	NA	NA	TRBJ1-5	TGTGCCAGCAGCTTAGGAGGAGACCGGCCCCAGCATTTT	CASSLGGDRPQHF
TRBV5-1	NA	NA	TRBJ2-1	TGCGCCAGCAGCTTGTTGTCGGGAATTTCCTACAATGAGCAGTTCTTC	CASSLLSGISYNEQFF
TRBV6-6	NA	NA	TRBJ2-3	TGTGCCAGCAGACGGACATCTGGAACAGATACGCAGTATTTT	CASRRTSGTDTQYF
TRBV29-1	TRBD2	NA	TRBJ2-7	TGCAGCGTTCTCACTAGCGGGAGTCACGAGCAGTACTTC	CSVLTSGSHEQYF
TRBV7-2	NA	NA	TRBJ2-3	TGTGCCAGCAGCCAACAGGGCCATACGCAGTATTTT	CASSQQGHTQYF
TRBV11-1	TRBD2	NA	TRBJ2-1	TGTGCCAGCAGCCAACTGACTAGCGGGGTCTACGGAAGAAATGAGCAGTTCTTC	CASSQLTSGVYGRNEQFF
TRBV4-2	NA	few	TRBJ1-2	TGTGCCAGCAGCCATGCACAGGCACTGTTTAGTGGCTACACCTTC	CASSHAQALFSGYTF
TRBV4-3	TRBD2	NA	TRBJ2-4	TGCGCCAGCAGCCAAGATAACCCCCGACTAGCGGGAGAAAACATTCAGTACTTC	CASSQDNPRLAGENIQYF
TRBV4-1	NA	few	TRBJ1-2	TGCGCCAGCAGCCAGGCCGACAGCGGGCGGATTGGCTACACCTTC	CASSQADSGRIGYTF
TRBV9	NA	NA	TRBJ2-3	TGTGCCAGCAGCGTAGCTACTGATACGCAGTATTTT	CASSVATDTQYF